This TCR beta chain was documented in a study of T cell repertoires in cytomegalovirus infection. Overall study: CMV infection plus the matching HLA type was flagged by public TCR beta signatures. Broader study findings: Within the response measured ex vivo, HLA-C-restricted CMV-specific TCR beta clonotypes were dominant. Identification of carriers of CMV plus the relevant HLA was achieved through cumulative public TCR beta family frequency.

In TCRdb, the reads were re-called with MiXCR into one record per CDR3 protein. The data hold almost 550,000 distinct CDR3 sequences, with about 15% observed a single time. This clonotype was seen repeatedly, ten times or more. What it binds is not known. This receptor was taken from a human donor in good health (CMV status not recorded). Some clones in this sample may be carry-over from other donors' samples. Sequencing was done on a sample of CD8+ T cells from PBMCs.

The CDR3 is CASSSLVGRRGVNEQFF. Here the CDR3 DNA reads TGTGCCAGCAGCTCCCTTGTGGGTAGAAGGGGAGTCAATGAGCAGTTCTTC. The chain recombines TRBV11-2 with TRBJ2-1; the D call may be TRBD1 or TRBD2 (5 bases each). Germline V gives CDR1 SGHAT, CDR2 FQNNGV. V lost 4 bases to trimming and J lost 6 bases, with 22 bases between them. The CDR3 contains 17 residues. Drawing the rest from reference TRBV11-2 and TRBJ2-1, the complete variable domain is EAGVAQSPRYKIIEKRQSVAFWCNPISGHATLYWYQQILGQGPKLLIQFQNNGVVDDSQLPKDRFSAERLKGVDSTLKIQPAKLEDSAVYLCASSSLVGRRGVNEQFFGPGTRLTVL.